This T cell receptor (beta chain) was found in a study of cytomegalovirus exposure and HLA in healthy donors. Study context: One earlier analysis, a look at 200 million or so T cells, found some 120 million unique TCR beta sequences. The Caucasian-associated ancestry cluster held roughly 84% of over 350 genotyped donors.

The PCR was carried out with 60 Vbeta primers and 13 Jbeta primers. Some clones are missing from TCRdb's copy, which holds only in-frame ones; the method was immunoSEQ multiplex PCR. The sample carries approximately 110,000 clones, roughly 70% recorded once. General study findings and limits: Analysis performed later found approximately 17,000 TCR beta sequences associated with HLA alleles at 0.05 false discovery rate. Common viral pathogens were later found to be apparently linked to several of the most significant clusters.

The germline V gene encodes CDR1 GTSNPN and CDR2 SVGIG (reference sequence). Trimming removed 2 bases from V and 7 bases from J, with 11 bases in between. The CDR3 totals 13 residues. As to this clone: Its antigen remains unknown.

The gene calls are TRBV30 and TRBJ1-4, with D unclear. The origin of this receptor is a woman in her 70s in good health and CMV-seropositive. The sequenced sample consisted of PBMCs. The CDR3 loop is CAWSTVHLEKLFF. The CDR3 bases are TGTGCCTGGAGTACCGTACACCTTGAAAAACTGTTTTTT.